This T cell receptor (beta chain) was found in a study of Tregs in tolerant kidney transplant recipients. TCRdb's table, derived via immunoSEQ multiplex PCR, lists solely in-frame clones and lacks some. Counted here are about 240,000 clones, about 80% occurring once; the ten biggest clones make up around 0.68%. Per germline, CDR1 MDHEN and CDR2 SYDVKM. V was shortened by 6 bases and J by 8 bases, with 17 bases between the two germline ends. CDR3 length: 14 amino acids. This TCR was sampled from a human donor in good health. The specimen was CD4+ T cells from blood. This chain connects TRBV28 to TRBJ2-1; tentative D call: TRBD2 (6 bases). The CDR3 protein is CASSLLARGYEQFF. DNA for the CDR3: TGTGCCAGCAGCCTCCTAGCGCGAGGGTATGAGCAGTTCTTC.